Sequencing of this T cell receptor (beta chain) was carried out in a study of neurological immune-mediated disorders. TCRdb independently ran MiXCR on the 5' RACE reads; one entry per CDR3 protein. Of 60,000 to 80,000 distinct CDR3 sequences in the sample, around 4.8% were seen once. This clonotype occurred many times. Germline V lookup: CDR1 SGHDN, CDR2 FVKESK. V lost 1 base and J 8 bases, leaving 14 bases between the germline ends. The CDR3 has 15 amino acids. Sequenced material: PBMCs. This clonotype was sampled from a woman aged 50 to 60 with multiple sclerosis. The genes are TRBV14 and TRBJ1-4; D not certain. The CDR3 is CASSQVGVLGEKLFF. In DNA, the CDR3 is TGTGCCAGCAGCCAAGTTGGGGTACTGGGGGAAAAACTGTTTTTT.